A selection of T cell receptor beta chains follows, all from one sample in a study of patients and donors after allogeneic stem cell transplantation. Each CDR3 protein is one row after TCRdb ran MiXCR on the RT-PCR reads. The table includes hundreds of thousands of distinct CDR3 sequences, 38% detected once. The sample comprised blood, either unsorted or a sorted T cell fraction (not recorded which). These receptors were obtained from a human donor who was either an allogeneic HSCT recipient or a stem cell or donor lymphocyte infusion donor (not recorded which). It is not recorded whose cells these are; they may come from a transplant donor. Each CDR3 is given with its conserved first and last residue. Each record gives: J gene, clone size, D gene, V gene, CDR3 DNA, CDR3 protein. The D gene is left open where the match is weak. Size tells how often a clone was seen (once, few, many) or the class of an expanded clone, and some rows leave it out.

j_call: TRBJ1-3; clone_size: few; d_call: .; v_call: TRBV5-1; cdr3_nt: TGCGCCAGCAGCAGGTCAGGAGCTCTTGATCCTGGAAACACCATATATTTT; cdr3_aa: CASSRSGALDPGNTIYF
j_call: TRBJ2-3; clone_size: .; d_call: .; v_call: TRBV5-1; cdr3_nt: TGCGCCAGCAGCTTGGGGCCCACAGTCGGCACAGATACGCAGTATTTT; cdr3_aa: CASSLGPTVGTDTQYF
j_call: TRBJ2-3; clone_size: .; d_call: .; v_call: TRBV18; cdr3_nt: TGTGCCAGCTCACCAGAGGGAAGATATACGCAGTATTTT; cdr3_aa: CASSPEGRYTQYF
j_call: TRBJ1-1; clone_size: .; d_call: .; v_call: TRBV4-3; cdr3_nt: TGCGCCAGCAGCCAAGATCGTGGCCGGGTGTTGAACACTGAAGCTTTCTTT; cdr3_aa: CASSQDRGRVLNTEAFF
j_call: TRBJ1-2; clone_size: .; d_call: .; v_call: TRBV5-1; cdr3_nt: TGCGCCAGCAGCTTGGAGAATGTATTAAGCTATGGCTACACCTTC; cdr3_aa: CASSLENVLSYGYTF
j_call: TRBJ1-2; clone_size: .; d_call: .; v_call: TRBV20-1; cdr3_nt: TGCAGTGCTACCGGGCCTACTAACTATGGCTACACCTTC; cdr3_aa: CSATGPTNYGYTF
j_call: TRBJ2-3; clone_size: few; d_call: TRBD2; v_call: TRBV12-3/TRBV12-4; cdr3_nt: TGTGCCAGCAGTGGACTAGAAGATACGCAGTATTTT; cdr3_aa: CASSGLEDTQYF
j_call: TRBJ2-7; clone_size: few; d_call: TRBD1; v_call: TRBV7-9; cdr3_nt: TGTGCCAGCAGTCTAAGACAGGGCTACGAGCAGTACTTC; cdr3_aa: CASSLRQGYEQYF
j_call: TRBJ2-1; clone_size: .; d_call: .; v_call: TRBV10-1; cdr3_nt: TGCGCCAGCAGTCAGGGTTTTGACTACAATGAGCAGTTCTTC; cdr3_aa: CASSQGFDYNEQFF
j_call: TRBJ1-5; clone_size: .; d_call: .; v_call: TRBV28; cdr3_nt: TGTGCCAGCAGTTTAGCGGGACCAACAGGTCAGCCCCAGCATTTT; cdr3_aa: CASSLAGPTGQPQHF
j_call: TRBJ2-3; clone_size: .; d_call: TRBD2; v_call: TRBV24-1; cdr3_nt: TGTGCCACCGGACTAGCGGTTACAGATACGCAGTATTTT; cdr3_aa: CATGLAVTDTQYF
j_call: TRBJ2-1; clone_size: .; d_call: .; v_call: TRBV27; cdr3_nt: TGTGCCAGCAGTGTCGGCCTGGCGGCGAATGAGCAGTTCTTC; cdr3_aa: CASSVGLAANEQFF
j_call: TRBJ2-4; clone_size: .; d_call: .; v_call: TRBV29-1; cdr3_nt: TGCAGCGTTCGATTGCAGGGCAGAGCCAAAAACATTCAGTACTTC; cdr3_aa: CSVRLQGRAKNIQYF
j_call: TRBJ2-2; clone_size: .; d_call: .; v_call: TRBV9; cdr3_nt: TGTGCCAGCAGCGTAGCCCCAGTACCGAACACCGGGGAGCTGTTTTTT; cdr3_aa: CASSVAPVPNTGELFF
j_call: TRBJ1-1; clone_size: many; d_call: TRBD1; v_call: TRBV5-1; cdr3_nt: TGTGCCAGCAGCCTGGGACAGGGAGGAGCTGAAGCTTTCTTT; cdr3_aa: CASSLGQGGAEAFF
j_call: TRBJ1-2; clone_size: few; d_call: TRBD1; v_call: TRBV12-5; cdr3_nt: TGTGCTAGTGGACCCCACAGGGGAGGTGGCTACACCTTC; cdr3_aa: CASGPHRGGGYTF
j_call: TRBJ2-2; clone_size: .; d_call: TRBD1; v_call: TRBV7-6; cdr3_nt: TGTGCCAGCAGCTCTTACAGGGGGCGCCCCGGGGAGCTGTTTTTT; cdr3_aa: CASSSYRGRPGELFF
j_call: TRBJ1-2; clone_size: few; d_call: TRBD1; v_call: TRBV5-1; cdr3_nt: TGCGCCAGCAGCCGTGGGGGACAGACTATTGGCTACACCTTC; cdr3_aa: CASSRGGQTIGYTF
j_call: TRBJ2-5; clone_size: .; d_call: .; v_call: TRBV12-3/TRBV12-4; cdr3_nt: TGTGCCAGCCGACTAAGACTCCAAGAGACCCAGTACTTC; cdr3_aa: CASRLRLQETQYF
j_call: TRBJ2-3; clone_size: .; d_call: TRBD2; v_call: TRBV20-1; cdr3_nt: TGCAGCGGATTAGCGGGGGGGCCCGTGGGAGATACGCAGTATTTT; cdr3_aa: CSGLAGGPVGDTQYF
j_call: TRBJ2-5; clone_size: .; d_call: .; v_call: TRBV25-1; cdr3_nt: TGTGCCAGCAGTGAGGGGGGAGGCCAGTACTTC; cdr3_aa: CASSEGGGQYF
j_call: TRBJ2-1; clone_size: .; d_call: TRBD2; v_call: TRBV7-2; cdr3_nt: TGTGCCAGCAGCGCCGAAGGACTAGCGGAGAACAATGAGCAGTTCTTC; cdr3_aa: CASSAEGLAENNEQFF
j_call: TRBJ1-1; clone_size: few; d_call: .; v_call: TRBV16; cdr3_nt: TGTGCCAGCAGCCAGAGGGGTCTGAACACTGAAGCTTTCTTT; cdr3_aa: CASSQRGLNTEAFF
j_call: TRBJ1-5; clone_size: few; d_call: TRBD1; v_call: TRBV15; cdr3_nt: TGTGCCACCAGCCTAGACAGGGCTAGCAATCAGCCCCAGCATTTT; cdr3_aa: CATSLDRASNQPQHF
j_call: TRBJ2-7; clone_size: few; d_call: .; v_call: TRBV6-1; cdr3_nt: TGTGCCAGCAAGACTAGCGAGCAGTACTTC; cdr3_aa: CASKTSEQYF
j_call: TRBJ1-4; clone_size: .; d_call: TRBD1; v_call: TRBV5-1; cdr3_nt: TGCGCCAGCAGCTTGGGACAGGGGGCTTCTGAAAAACTGTTTTTT; cdr3_aa: CASSLGQGASEKLFF
j_call: TRBJ1-1; clone_size: .; d_call: .; v_call: TRBV5-1; cdr3_nt: TGCGCCAGCAGCTCCTCCAGGAACACTGAAGCTTTCTTT; cdr3_aa: CASSSSRNTEAFF
j_call: TRBJ1-1; clone_size: .; d_call: TRBD1; v_call: TRBV5-1; cdr3_nt: TGCGCCAGCAGCTTGGCGCGGGACAGTTTCGACACTGAAGCTTTCTTT; cdr3_aa: CASSLARDSFDTEAFF
j_call: TRBJ1-1; clone_size: .; d_call: .; v_call: TRBV12-3/TRBV12-4; cdr3_nt: TGTGCCAGCAGTTTGTTACTGAACACTGAAGCTTTCTTT; cdr3_aa: CASSLLLNTEAFF
j_call: TRBJ1-2; clone_size: .; d_call: TRBD1; v_call: TRBV28; cdr3_nt: TGTGCCAGCACCAGGGACAGGCGAAATAACTATGGCTACACCTTC; cdr3_aa: CASTRDRRNNYGYTF
j_call: TRBJ2-1; clone_size: once; d_call: TRBD2; v_call: TRBV11-2; cdr3_nt: TGTGCCAGCAGCCCCCTCTGGACTAGCGGGGGGATTGAGCAGTTCTTC; cdr3_aa: CASSPLWTSGGIEQFF
j_call: TRBJ1-5; clone_size: .; d_call: .; v_call: TRBV11-2; cdr3_nt: TGTGCCAGCAGCTTTGAAGTAAATAGCAATCAGCCCCAGCATTTT; cdr3_aa: CASSFEVNSNQPQHF
j_call: TRBJ1-2; clone_size: many; d_call: .; v_call: TRBV12-3/TRBV12-4; cdr3_nt: TGTGCCAGCAGCCCCCAAGGGAATTATGGCTACACCTTC; cdr3_aa: CASSPQGNYGYTF
j_call: TRBJ1-2; clone_size: .; d_call: .; v_call: TRBV5-1; cdr3_nt: TGCGCCAGCACAGCCCTTGCGGGGGCTTCTAACTATGGCTACACCTTC; cdr3_aa: CASTALAGASNYGYTF
j_call: TRBJ1-3; clone_size: .; d_call: .; v_call: TRBV28; cdr3_nt: TGTGCCAGCAGGACGACAGGTCGATCTGGAAACACCATATATTTT; cdr3_aa: CASRTTGRSGNTIYF
j_call: TRBJ1-2; clone_size: .; d_call: TRBD1; v_call: TRBV6-5; cdr3_nt: TGTGCCAGCAGGGCCGCCGGGACAGGGGGACATGGCTACACCTTC; cdr3_aa: CASRAAGTGGHGYTF
j_call: TRBJ1-5; clone_size: few; d_call: .; v_call: TRBV20-1; cdr3_nt: TGCAGTGCTAGTCTCAAGGGTCCCCGGGCGAGGCCCCAGCATTTT; cdr3_aa: CSASLKGPRARPQHF
j_call: TRBJ1-4; clone_size: .; d_call: .; v_call: TRBV15; cdr3_nt: TGTGCCACCAGCACCGATCGGGCAGGTTACGAAAAACTGTTTTTT; cdr3_aa: CATSTDRAGYEKLFF
j_call: TRBJ2-4; clone_size: .; d_call: TRBD1; v_call: TRBV10-3; cdr3_nt: TGTGCCATCGCCTCACCGGGACAGGGGGCGAACATTCAGTACTTC; cdr3_aa: CAIASPGQGANIQYF
j_call: TRBJ1-5; clone_size: few; d_call: .; v_call: TRBV28; cdr3_nt: TGTGCCAGCAGTTTGACACATTATAGCAATCAGCCCCAGCATTTT; cdr3_aa: CASSLTHYSNQPQHF